This entry is about one T cell receptor beta chain. The data belong to a study of blood T cell repertoires in COVID-19. About the study: PBMCs, B-cell-depleted T cells, or T cells were the source of the cDNA or gDNA that made up the material.

The V segment lost 0 bases and the J segment 3 bases; nucleotides outside the gene matches: 1. The germline V gene has CDR1 LNHNV and CDR2 YYDKDF (reference sequence). The CDR3 is 14 residues long. Assay used: immunoSEQ multiplex PCR; TCRdb lists only in-frame clones, some missing. The data contain roughly 90,000 clones, 89% of them singletons. The clonotype comes from a man aged 50 or older with COVID-19, enrolled during active disease. V is TRBV15 and J is TRBJ2-7, with 8 bases matching TRBD1. The sample was peripheral blood. In nucleotides, the CDR3 is TGTGCCACCAGCAGAGATACAGGGGGCTACGAGCAGTACTTC. It yields the protein CATSRDTGGYEQYF.